This T cell receptor beta chain was found in a study of tumor-infiltrating lymphocytes in localized non-small cell lung cancer listed by TCRdb under 2021. Describing the broader study: The cohort included patients whose samples were collected after neoadjuvant chemotherapy, as well as both smokers and never-smokers and several histologies. The overall ICON cohort was composed of some 160 surgical patients with localized non-small cell lung cancer whose tumors were resected. A total of 60 or so patients were included in the paired tumor versus uninvolved lung comparison of immunoSEQ T-cell fraction. From each patient came resected tumor tissue plus uninvolved lung tissue from that same patient, and the uninvolved lung tissue was described as non-adjacent to the tumor. TCR sequencing was one of several integrated assays, alongside flow cytometry, multiplex immunofluorescence, RNA-seq, exome sequencing and proteomics, applied to the same patients. Overall results and qualifications from the work: Assay coverage differed among patients according to how much tissue was available, so only a subset of the cohort had TCR sequencing. TCRbeta sequencing supported higher T cell infiltration in tumors than in uninvolved lung tissue, consistent with immunofluorescence CD3 counts. The TCR-derived T-cell fraction showed no difference between the flow cytometry-defined immunotypes IM1 (good prognosis) and IM2 (poor prognosis). Because different pieces of the same tissue were used for different assays, technical variation could not be separated from intratumor heterogeneity.

Enrollment in ICON was initiated in early 2016, and the last patient was enrolled in 2018. From a subcohort of 76 patients, fresh tumor and matched uninvolved tissue were collected for in-depth immune analyses, including TCR sequencing. TCR sequencing was performed on DNA isolated from bulk tissue, without cell sorting. To note about this clone: Its antigen has not been determined. Base qualities are not provided; no much larger clone lies one nucleotide away.

From the cysteine through the phenylalanine, the CDR3 covers 16 amino acids. Of all the DNA, just the CDR3 is kept, 48 bases in frame from base 1. According to the germline V gene, CDR1 reads SGHRS and CDR2 reads YFSETQ. A distance of 12 bases separates the germline ends of V and J, which lose 5 bases and 0 bases respectively. TCR sequencing with the immunoSEQ assay provided the T-cell fraction in tumor and uninvolved lung tissue. The authors processed their data as follows. To analyze survival, patients were divided into a high T-cell fraction group (upper tertile) and a low T-cell fraction group (lower two tertiles), and the two groups were compared using a log-rank test. A signed-rank test was used to test paired tumor versus uninvolved lung differences in T-cell fraction. In its TCRdb copy, this immuneACCESS table keeps in-frame sequences only and misses some clones. Where compared with another copy, unresolved V genes explain less than half of these, and the others have no known cause. The V and J calls and clone size are taken from that table; D and trimming were inferred from the DNA. Recorded for this sample are some 13,000 clones; approximately 72% of them occurred a single time. Around 10% of the sample rests with the top ten.

The rearranged segments are TRBV5-1 and TRBJ1-6; D gene: possibly TRBD1, on 5 matching bases. This clonotype originated in a human donor with non-small cell lung cancer. Sample: uninvolved lung tissue not adjacent to the tumor. In nucleotides, the sequence is TGCGCCAGCAGTATACAGGTGAACTCCTATAATTCACCCCTCCACTTT. The resulting protein is CASSIQVNSYNSPLHF.